Presented here are 30 T cell receptor beta chains from one specimen sequenced in a study of cytomegalovirus exposure and HLA in healthy donors. Primers for the PCR totalled 60 Vbeta and 13 Jbeta. Measured with immunoSEQ multiplex PCR; TCRdb has only the in-frame clones, and not every one. The table records 70,000 to 90,000 clones, more than 65% of them present only once. The source material was PBMCs. These receptors all come from a male donor in good health and CMV-seropositive.

This clone was observed a single time. This chain links TRBV7-9 with TRBJ2-7, with D uncertain. V gave up 5 bases and J gave up 3 bases, with 5 bases separating them. The CDR3 covers 11 residues. CDR1 is SEHNR and CDR2 is FQNEAQ in the germline V gene (reference sequence). The CDR3 DNA is TGTGCCAGCAGCCCAGACTACGAGCAGTACTTC. Its translation is CASSPDYEQYF.

This clone came up a few times. As DNA, the CDR3 is TGTGCCAGCAGCTTTATTAGCGGGGGGGGCACAGATACGCAGTATTTT. Its protein is CASSFISGGGTDTQYF. The chain has TRBV7-3 and TRBJ2-3; 11 nucleotides align to TRBD2. This CDR3 contains 16 residues. Germline V lookup: CDR1 SGHTA, CDR2 FQGTGA. V was pared by 3 bases and J by 1 base, with 3 bases of the junction left unmatched.

This chain links TRBV7-8 with TRBJ1-2; D may be TRBD1 (6 bases). This CDR3 has 14 amino acids. V was shortened by 5 bases and J by 4 bases, with 14 bases between the two germline ends. CDR1 is SGHVS and CDR2 is FQNEAQ in the germline V gene. The CDR3 spells CASSPGTLFYGYTF. The CDR3 nucleotides read TGTGCCAGCAGCCCCGGGACATTATTCTATGGCTACACCTTC.

As concerns this clone: At one end the junction does not follow the germline gene, possibly because of a read error. The rearrangement uses TRBV4-1 and TRBJ2-7; 8 bases are a match to TRBD1. The CDR3 is 16 residues long. Germline CDR1 reads MGHRA; CDR2 reads YSYEKL. The CDR3 nucleotides are TGCGTCAGCAGCCAAGACTTACAGGGGGTGAGTTACGAGCAGTACTTC. Protein sequence: CVSSQDLQGVSYEQYF.

This chain links TRBV11-3 with TRBJ2-2; tentatively, D is TRBD2 (6 bases). V was clipped by 2 bases and J by 1 base, with 8 bases between them. The CDR3 runs to 15 residues. CDR1 is SGHNT, CDR2 YENEEA, per germline. CDR3 DNA: TGTGCCAGCAGCTTATTGGGGGGGAACACCGGGGAGCTGTTTTTT. Translated: CASSLLGGNTGELFF.

The genes are TRBV6-5 and TRBJ1-1; D gene uncertain. The CDR3 spans 14 residues. Germline V gene lookup returns CDR1 MNHEY and CDR2 SVGAGI. V dropped 6 bases and J dropped 1 base, with 12 bases sitting between them. The CDR3 protein is CASSRRVENTEAFF. As DNA, the CDR3 is TGTGCCAGCAGCCGGAGAGTCGAGAACACTGAAGCTTTCTTT.

This clone appeared a single time. The chain couples TRBV9 to TRBJ2-7; possible D gene TRBD1, 9 bases. V was cut by 3 bases and J by 2 bases, with 18 bases left in between. Germline lookup yields CDR1 SGDLS and CDR2 YYNGEE. The CDR3 is 16 residues long. CDR3 in amino acids: CASSAGGGQGPYEQYF. The CDR3 DNA follows: TGTGCCAGCAGCGCGGGAGGGGGACAGGGCCCCTACGAGCAGTACTTC.

The rearrangement uses TRBV6-5 and TRBJ2-7; 12 nucleotides match TRBD1. J gave up 3 bases and V 6 bases, and 6 bases lay outside the gene matches. CDR3 length: 15 amino acids. Germline V gene data show CDR1 as MNHEY and CDR2 as SVGAGI. The CDR3 coding sequence is TGTGCCAGCAGGAGGGGACAGGGGGCAAACTACGAGCAGTACTTC. This sequence encodes CASRRGQGANYEQYF.

The CDR3 sequence is CAWSVGRGRGRGGEQFF. The CDR3 DNA sequence: TGTGCCTGGAGTGTAGGACGGGGCAGGGGGCGCGGAGGTGAGCAGTTCTTC. The chain has TRBV30 and TRBJ2-1, with TRBD1 matching 8 bases. The CDR3 runs 17 residues. Germline CDR1 reads GTSNPN; CDR2 reads SVGIG (reference sequence). V shed 0 bases, J shed 9 bases, and the junction held 16 bases outside the gene matches. Combining the CDR3 with reference TRBV30 and TRBJ2-1 gives the whole variable domain SQTIHQWPATLVQPVGSPLSLECTVEGTSNPNLYWYRQAAGRGLQLLFYSVGIGQISSEVPQNLSASRPQDRQFILSSKKLLLSDSGFYLCAWSVGRGRGRGGEQFFGPGTRLTVL.

This clone showed up just once. The chain combines TRBV11-2 with TRBJ1-4; D is undetermined. Germline assignment: CDR1 SGHAT and CDR2 FQNNGV. Trimming left V 4 bases short and J 7 bases short, with 7 bases between. The CDR3 runs to 12 residues. The CDR3 loop is CASSSPGEKLFF. CDR3 coding DNA: TGTGCCAGCAGCTCCCCCGGTGAAAAACTGTTTTTT.

The V gene is TRBV4-1, the J gene TRBJ2-7, with TRBD2 identical over 8 bases. This CDR3 is 15 amino acids long. Trimming removed 2 bases from V and 1 base from J; junction bases left unmatched: 4. Germline V gives CDR1 MGHRA, CDR2 YSYEKL. As DNA, the CDR3 is TGCGCCAGCAGCCAACTAATAGCGGGGTCCTACGAGCAGTACTTC. It encodes CASSQLIAGSYEQYF.

V is TRBV7-9 and J is TRBJ2-3; a possible D gene is TRBD2 (5 bases). Germline V lookup: CDR1 SEHNR, CDR2 FQNEAQ (reference sequence). The CDR3 is 15 residues long. Trimming stripped 8 bases from V and 2 bases from J, with 17 bases between. CDR3: CASGGGRTDTDTQYF. The CDR3 DNA follows: TGTGCCAGCGGCGGCGGGCGAACGGACACAGATACGCAGTATTTT. The variable domain in full, with the rest retrieved from reference TRBV7-9 and TRBJ2-3, is DTGVSQNPRHKITKRGQNVTFRCDPISEHNRLYWYRQTLGQGPEFLTYFQNEAQLEKSRLLSDRFSAERPKGSFSTLEIQRTEQGDSAMYLCASGGGRTDTDTQYFGPGTRLTVL.

The genes are TRBV11-2 and TRBJ1-1; D unresolved. The ends were cut back, 0 bases at V and 2 bases at J, with 13 bases in the middle. Germline CDR1 is SGHAT and CDR2 is FQNNGV. CDR3 length equals 16 residues. CDR3 in DNA: TGTGCCAGCAGCTTAGAGGGAGGGCTACGTAACACTGAAGCTTTCTTT. It codes for CASSLEGGLRNTEAFF.

This chain connects TRBV5-1 to TRBJ2-7; 9 nucleotides agree with TRBD2. Germline V gene sequence: CDR1 SGHRS, CDR2 YFSETQ. J lost 6 bases, V lost 3 bases, and 13 bases had no gene match. The CDR3 length is 16 residues. CDR3 sequence reads: CASSSLLSGGSGEQYF. CDR3 sequence (DNA): TGCGCCAGCAGCTCACTCCTTAGCGGGGGTTCCGGCGAGCAGTACTTC.

The chain couples TRBV7-2 to TRBJ1-2; D is possibly TRBD1 (5 bases). The germline V and J ends were trimmed by 5 bases and 2 bases, with 15 bases remaining between them. CDR3 length: 15 residues. Germline values: CDR1 SGHTA, CDR2 FQGNSA. The CDR3 sequence is CASSPESGINYGYTF. DNA for the CDR3: TGTGCCAGCAGCCCGGAGTCAGGGATAAACTATGGCTACACCTTC.

The CDR3 here is CASSAPLAGVNEQYF. DNA of the CDR3: TGCGCCAGCAGCGCCCCACTAGCGGGAGTGAACGAGCAGTACTTC. The chain couples TRBV5-1 to TRBJ2-7, with TRBD2 matching over 11 bases. From germline, CDR1 is SGHRS and CDR2 YFSETQ. The CDR3 is 15 amino acids. Losses at the gene ends were 4 bases for V and 5 bases for J; bases not matched to a gene: 8.

The V and J genes are TRBV5-6 and TRBJ2-7; the match to TRBD1 covers 9 bases. Germline loops: CDR1 SGHDT, CDR2 YYEEEE. The V segment lost 3 bases and the J segment 2 bases; nucleotides outside the gene matches: 3. CDR3 length: 14 amino acids. In DNA form, the CDR3 reads TGTGCCAGCAGCTGGGACAGGGACCCCTACGAGCAGTACTTC. Translating gives CASSWDRDPYEQYF.

This clone was seen a single time. This chain links TRBV4-1 with TRBJ2-5; D unresolved. Trimming took off 0 bases at V and 11 bases at J, with 19 bases between the two ends. Germline V gene lookup returns CDR1 MGHRA and CDR2 YSYEKL. The CDR3 has 15 amino acids. CDR3 nucleotides: TGCGCCAGCAGCCAAGAGAGCCGAACCAGTGTGGAGCAGTACTTC. Encoded protein: CASSQESRTSVEQYF.

The chain is built from TRBV25-1 and TRBJ2-7; 9 bases agree with TRBD1. This CDR3 region has 15 residues. Germline V lookup: CDR1 MGHDK, CDR2 SYGVNS. V lost 6 bases to trimming and J lost 5 bases; unmatched junction nucleotides: 11. The CDR3 bases are TGTGCCAGCAGAGCACCGGGACAGGGTATCCACGAGCAGTACTTC. Translated: CASRAPGQGIHEQYF.

This clone was counted a few times. CDR3 residues: CASTPAGGLYGYTF. In DNA form, the CDR3 reads TGTGCCAGCACCCCCGCGGGGGGCCTCTATGGCTACACCTTC. The chain carries TRBV13 and TRBJ1-2; a possible D gene is TRBD1 (6 bases). CDR1 PRHDT and CDR2 FYEKMQ come from the germline V gene (reference sequence). The V end was cut by 7 bases, the J end by 4 bases, with 16 bases between. The CDR3 is 14 amino acids.

This clone has only a few counts. The rearrangement links TRBV5-1 to TRBJ2-7; 7 bases line up with TRBD1. The CDR3 sequence is 16 residues long. Germline V CDR1 and CDR2: SGHRS, YFSETQ. Trimming cost V 0 bases and J 4 bases; bases outside gene matches: 10. The CDR3: CASSLGQGQMNYEQYF. CDR3 in DNA: TGCGCCAGCAGCTTGGGACAGGGACAAATGAATTACGAGCAGTACTTC.

The chain uses TRBV5-3 and TRBJ1-6, with D perhaps matching TRBD1 (5 bases). TRBV5-3 is annotated as an ORF whose role is uncertain. With 7 bases removed from V and 2 bases from J, the gap between germline ends came to 16 bases. CDR3 size: 16 residues. CDR3 in amino acids: CARDSERRAYNSPLHF. The CDR3, as DNA: TGTGCCAGAGATTCCGAGCGCAGGGCCTATAATTCACCCCTCCACTTT.

The rearrangement uses TRBV6-5 and TRBJ2-7; 8 bases line up with TRBD2. The CDR3 covers 14 residues. CDR1 MNHEY and CDR2 SVGAGI come from the germline V gene. The V gene end was trimmed by 7 bases and the J gene end by 4 bases; junction bases not matched to a gene: 9. This CDR3 is CASTAAGGGYEQYF. CDR3 coding DNA: TGTGCCAGCACTGCGGCGGGAGGAGGATACGAGCAGTACTTC.

CDR3 coding DNA: TGCGCCAGCAGCTTGTCTAGTGGGAATGAGCAGTTCTTC. Protein sequence: CASSLSSGNEQFF. V is TRBV5-1 and J is TRBJ2-1, with D unclear. The CDR3 consists of 13 residues. Germline V CDR1 and CDR2: SGHRS, YFSETQ. The germline V and J ends were trimmed by 1 base and 7 bases, with 9 bases remaining between them.

This chain connects TRBV5-6 to TRBJ2-7; D ambiguous. Trimming took 1 base from V and 7 from J, leaving 15 bases between them. Germline V gives CDR1 SGHDT, CDR2 YYEEEE. The CDR3 spans 14 residues. The CDR3 nucleotides read TGTGCCAGCAGCTTGTATGGCGGCGGTGAAGAGCAGTACTTC. Translating gives CASSLYGGGEEQYF. Supplemented by reference TRBV5-6 and TRBJ2-7, the full variable domain reads DAGVTQSPTHLIKTRGQQVTLRCSPKSGHDTVSWYQQALGQGPQFIFQYYEEEERQRGNFPDRFSGHQFPNYSSELNVNALLLGDSALYLCASSLYGGGEEQYFGPGTRLTVT.

The V and J genes are TRBV6-1 and TRBJ2-7; D is ambiguous. V was shortened by 7 bases and J by 0 bases, with 13 bases between the two germline ends. This CDR3 has 14 amino acids. Germline CDR1 is MNHNS and CDR2 is SASEGT. The CDR3 region is CASKLTHVSYEQYF. As DNA, the CDR3 is TGTGCCAGCAAATTGACTCACGTCTCCTACGAGCAGTACTTC.

CDR3 DNA sequence: TGTGCCAGCAGCACGGGGGGCACTGAAGCTTTCTTT. This translates into CASSTGGTEAFF. This rearrangement joins TRBV9 to TRBJ1-1; possibly TRBD1 for D (5 bases). The ends were cut back, 4 bases at V and 4 bases at J, with 8 bases in the middle. Germline-derived CDR1 and CDR2 are SGDLS and YYNGEE. The CDR3 length is 12 residues.

This clone was detected only a few times. This sequence joins TRBV11-1 and TRBJ2-1; TRBD2 agrees at 10 bases. Germline CDR1 reads SGHAT; CDR2 reads FQDESV (reference sequence). The CDR3 spans 17 residues. V dropped 1 base and J dropped 7; count of bases not matched to a gene: 10. CDR3 nucleotide sequence: TGTGCCAGCAGCTTAGGGAGAGTAGCGGGAGGAGGGAATGAGCAGTTCTTC. This sequence encodes CASSLGRVAGGGNEQFF.

The CDR3 region is CASSYPAATGEQFF. In DNA form, the CDR3 reads TGTGCCAGTAGTTATCCGGCAGCGACGGGTGAGCAGTTCTTC. The rearrangement joins TRBV19 to TRBJ2-1; no clear D gene. This CDR3 region has 14 residues. Germline CDR1 LNHDA, CDR2 SQIVND (reference sequence). V was cut by 5 bases and J by 9 bases, with 17 bases left in between. The full variable domain, its missing parts supplied by reference TRBV19 and TRBJ2-1, is DGGITQSPKYLFRKEGQNVTLSCEQNLNHDAMYWYRQDPGQGLRLIYYSQIVNDFQKGDIAEGYSVSREKKESFPLTVTSAQKNPTAFYLCASSYPAATGEQFFGPGTRLTVL.

The rearrangement links TRBV18 to TRBJ2-2; TRBD1 agrees at 7 bases. The germline V gene has CDR1 KGHSH and CDR2 LQKENI. J gave up 4 bases and V 0 bases, and 11 bases lay outside the gene matches. The CDR3 loop spans 18 amino acids. CDR3 region: CASSPPGRGGGGTGELFF. DNA of the CDR3: TGTGCCAGCTCACCACCGGGTCGAGGGGGCGGTGGCACCGGGGAGCTGTTTTTT.